A selection of T cell receptor beta chains follows, all from one sample in a study of Ad26.COV2.S vaccination and SARS-CoV-2 variants. Libraries were prepared by immunoSEQ multiplex PCR; TCRdb keeps only in-frame clonotypes and omits some of them. The sample records 450,000 to 550,000 clones, 89% being singletons. The sequenced sample was peripheral blood, obtained in a trial of Ad26.COV2.S vaccine versus placebo. These receptors originate from a person between 18 and 59 years old who received the Ad26.COV2.S COVID-19 vaccine or a placebo. Both conserved end residues are part of each CDR3. Fields, in order: clone size, D gene, J gene, V gene, CDR3 length, CDR3 DNA, CDR3 protein. A D gene is named only where the DNA matches it firmly. Clone size is given for some rows only: seen once, a few or many times, or a class if the clone is expanded.

.	TRBD2	TRBJ2-3	TRBV7-9	18	TGTGCCAGCAGCCTCGGACTAGCGGGGGGGCCATTAGCAGATACGCAGTATTTT	CASSLGLAGGPLADTQYF
.	.	TRBJ1-1	TRBV7-9	16	TGTGCCAGCAGCTTAGACCCCTGGGACAAAGACACTGAAGCTTTCTTT	CASSLDPWDKDTEAFF
.	.	TRBJ1-2	TRBV27	13	TGTGCCAGCAGTTTAGGGCAGAACTATGGCTACACCTTC	CASSLGQNYGYTF
.	.	TRBJ2-1	TRBV29-1	12	TGCAGCGACCTAACTAGTTCCTGGGAGCAGTTCTTC	CSDLTSSWEQFF
few	.	TRBJ1-2	TRBV4-3	17	TGCGCCAGCAGCCAAGATCCAAATCAGGGGCATTGGTATGGCTACACCTTC	CASSQDPNQGHWYGYTF
few	.	TRBJ1-2	TRBV6-5	15	TGTGCCAGCAGGCGAACCGGACAGAAGTCCTATGGCTACACCTTC	CASRRTGQKSYGYTF
.	.	TRBJ1-1	TRBV6-4	13	TGTGCCAGCAGTGTGACCGTTAACACTGAAGCTTTCTTT	CASSVTVNTEAFF
once	TRBD1	TRBJ2-5	TRBV28	15	TGTGCCAGCAGTTTCCTACAGGGGGCCGGCGAGACCCAGTACTTC	CASSFLQGAGETQYF
.	.	TRBJ2-7	TRBV13	13	TGTGCCAGCAGCCTACGGATAACCTACGAGCAGTACTTC	CASSLRITYEQYF
.	TRBD1	TRBJ1-6	TRBV9	14	TGTGCCAGCAGCGTTGGACAGGGAGAATCACCCCTCCACTTT	CASSVGQGESPLHF
.	.	TRBJ2-5	TRBV9	14	TGTGCCAGCAGCGTAGCAGGGTGGGAAGAGACCCAGTACTTC	CASSVAGWEETQYF
.	.	TRBJ1-2	TRBV24-1	14	TGTGCCACCAGCGGGTATCCAGAATTTTATGGCTACACCTTC	CATSGYPEFYGYTF
.	.	TRBJ1-4	TRBV2	14	TGTGCCAGCAGTGAGTTGGAGGATAATGAAAAACTGTTTTTT	CASSELEDNEKLFF
.	TRBD2	TRBJ2-1	TRBV27	21	TGTGCCAGCAGTTCGCCCCGGGGAGCGGGAGGTTCCTTGAGCTCCTACAATGAGCAGTTCTTC	CASSSPRGAGGSLSSYNEQFF
.	TRBD1	TRBJ1-5	TRBV2	16	TGTGCCAGCAGTGAGGAGGGGCAGGGGGACGATCAGCCCCAGCATTTT	CASSEEGQGDDQPQHF
.	.	TRBJ1-6	TRBV6-5	15	TGTGCCAGCAGTTACTCGGGCCTTGGGGTTTCACCCCTCCACTTT	CASSYSGLGVSPLHF
.	.	TRBJ2-5	TRBV20-1	14	TGCAGTGCTAGTTTGGGAGGGGGCCTCGGGACCCAGTACTTC	CSASLGGGLGTQYF
.	.	TRBJ2-7	TRBV27	12	TGTGTAACCCAGGGCGGAACCTACGAGCAGTACTTC	CVTQGGTYEQYF
.	.	TRBJ1-6	TRBV3-1/TRBV3-2	16	TGTGCCAGCAGCCAAGATTGGGGTCGCGGGGGTTCACCCCTCCACTTT	CASSQDWGRGGSPLHF
.	.	TRBJ1-1	TRBV6-6	12	TGTGCCAGCAGCCCGGGTTCAGGGGAGGCTTTCTTT	CASSPGSGEAFF
.	.	TRBJ1-1	TRBV27	13	TGTGCCAGCAGTTACCGGGGGGACACTGAAGCTTTCTTT	CASSYRGDTEAFF
.	.	TRBJ2-1	TRBV10-3	11	TGTGCCATCAGTGACGGACATCACAAGTTCTTC	CAISDGHHKFF
.	.	TRBJ1-5	TRBV2	13	TGTGCCAGCAGTGTTGAGGACAATCAGCCCCAGCATTTT	CASSVEDNQPQHF
.	TRBD1	TRBJ2-7	TRBV7-9	14	TGTGCCAGCAGCTACAGGGGGCTCTCCTACGAGCAGTACTTC	CASSYRGLSYEQYF
.	.	TRBJ2-2	TRBV6-5	15	TGTGCCAGCAGTTACTCCTCGGGACCCACCGGGGAGCTGTTTTTT	CASSYSSGPTGELFF
.	.	TRBJ1-2	TRBV20-1	11	TGCAGTGCTATAAGACAGTTTGGCTACACCTTC	CSAIRQFGYTF
.	.	TRBJ1-5	TRBV6-5	14	TGTGCCAGCAGCCTTTTAAGCCCCCAACAGCCCCAGCATTTT	CASSLLSPQQPQHF
.	TRBD2	TRBJ2-5	TRBV19	16	TGTGCCAGTAGTTCCACGGGACTAGCGGATAAAGAGACCCAGTACTTC	CASSSTGLADKETQYF
.	TRBD1	TRBJ2-2	TRBV4-3	14	TGCGCCAGCAGCCGGAACAGGGGCACCGGGGAGCTGTTTTTT	CASSRNRGTGELFF
.	TRBD1	TRBJ2-1	TRBV29-1	14	TGCAGCGCATACAGGGGATCGTCATACAATGAGCAGTTCTTC	CSAYRGSSYNEQFF